This entry concerns a single T cell receptor beta chain. Its cognate antigen is unknown. Here immunoSEQ multiplex PCR was the method, and the copy in TCRdb shows in-frame clones only, minus some. The sample contains around 170,000 clones, 70% to 90% of which appear only once. This sample stems from a study of Ad26.COV2.S vaccination and SARS-CoV-2 variants. Study results and limitations: Those who received vaccine or placebo ended up with similar non-spike TCR breadth. Measurements of TCR breadth and depth may have given underestimates of the total T cell responses.

Germline CDR1 is LNHDA and CDR2 is SQIVND (reference sequence). The CDR3 extends over 15 amino acids. V gave up 4 bases and J gave up 0 bases, with 12 bases separating them. The TCR was taken from a human donor who had recovered from COVID-19. J is TRBJ1-2 and V is TRBV19; TRBD1 is a possible D gene (6 bases). The specimen comprised peripheral blood, sampled after recovery from COVID-19. CDR3 sequence: CASSTHRDTNYGYTF. The CDR3, as DNA: TGTGCCAGTAGTACCCACAGGGATACTAACTATGGCTACACCTTC.